This T cell receptor (beta chain) originates from a study of T cell changes during pregnancy in multiple sclerosis. Germline values: CDR1 SEHNR, CDR2 FQNEAQ (reference sequence). The CDR3 is 13 amino acids. V was cut by 4 bases and J by 3 bases, with 9 bases left in between. Only in-frame clones appear in the TCRdb table, and some are missing; sequencing was by immunoSEQ multiplex PCR. The table includes 50,000 to 65,000 clones, roughly 90% detected once. This receptor was obtained from a female donor with multiple sclerosis, enrolled in a pregnancy study. Here the sequenced sample was CD8+ T cells from peripheral blood mononuclear cells, taken before pregnancy. The chain combines TRBV7-9 with TRBJ1-2, with D possibly TRBD1 on 6 matching bases. CDR3 residues: CASSYRTDYGYTF. DNA for the CDR3: TGTGCCAGCAGCTACCGGACAGACTATGGCTACACCTTC.